What follows are 31 T cell receptor beta chains derived from one specimen sequenced in a study of a mutant IDH1 vaccine in newly diagnosed glioma. Time point in this sample: baseline, week 1 (first vaccination visit). Treatment indicated: pre-vaccination baseline after standard-of-care therapy. The data were produced by immunoSEQ multiplex PCR, yet TCRdb's version contains in-frame clones alone and is incomplete. The table has 45,000 to 60,000 clones, roughly 80% seen once. Sequenced material: PBMCs, taken from a glioma patient treated with radiotherapy, temozolomide or both. Receptors originate from a woman between 40 and 55 years old with glioma.

The chain recombines TRBV6-6 with TRBJ1-2; a weak D match, TRBD1 (6 bases). Germline V CDR1 and CDR2: MNHNY, SVGAGI (reference sequence). This CDR3 is 15 amino acids long. Trimming removed 4 bases at V and 4 bases at J, with 16 bases between. The chain's CDR3 is CASSSYRVEGYGYTF. Written as DNA, the CDR3 is TGTGCCAGCAGTTCCTACAGGGTTGAAGGCTATGGCTACACCTTC.

The gene calls are TRBV4-3 and TRBJ2-1; D is possibly TRBD1 (6 bases). V lost 4 bases and J 2 bases, leaving 12 bases between the germline ends. The CDR3 consists of 15 residues. The germline gives CDR1 LGHNA, CDR2 YSLEER. The DNA for the CDR3 is TGCGCCAGCAGCCCGGACAGTGACACCTACAATGAGCAGTTCTTC. It encodes CASSPDSDTYNEQFF.

This clone has just one count. The chain links TRBV5-4 to TRBJ1-2; D may be TRBD1 (6 bases). In germline, CDR1 is SGHNT, CDR2 YYREEE (reference sequence). CDR3 length: 15 amino acids. Deletions cut 3 bases from V and 5 bases from J, with 17 bases between. CDR3 in amino acids: CASSYPRGADYGYTF. Here the CDR3 DNA reads TGTGCCAGCAGCTATCCCAGGGGAGCCGATTATGGCTACACCTTC.

The chain employs TRBV12-5 and TRBJ2-1; D is ambiguous. This CDR3 is built from 12 residues. The V and J ends lost 4 bases and 4 bases respectively, with 5 bases between them. From germline, CDR1 is LGHNT and CDR2 FRNRAP. CDR3 sequence reads: CASGWGYNEQFF. CDR3 bases: TGTGCTAGTGGTTGGGGATACAATGAGCAGTTCTTC.

The rearrangement uses TRBV18 and TRBJ1-1; unclear D gene. CDR3 size: 15 residues. Trimming cost V 3 bases and J 7 bases, with 18 bases left between them. In germline, CDR1 is KGHSH, CDR2 LQKENI. CDR3 bases: TGTGCCAGCTCACCCTCAATAAGCGGGTTCGGTGAAGCTTTCTTT. Protein sequence: CASSPSISGFGEAFF.

The rearrangement links TRBV30 to TRBJ2-3; D gene ambiguous. The CDR3 consists of 16 residues. Germline V gives CDR1 GTSNPN, CDR2 SVGIG (reference sequence). Trimming removed 4 bases at V and 0 bases at J, with 17 bases between. CDR3 DNA: TGTGCCTGGACCCTAGGCTGGGCTAGGAGCACAGATACGCAGTATTTT. Protein sequence: CAWTLGWARSTDTQYF.

CDR3 bases: TGTGCCAGCCGGCCTTCCGGGGTCCCGGCCTTCTATGGCTACACCTTC. Its protein product is CASRPSGVPAFYGYTF. J is TRBJ1-2 and V is TRBV11-2, with no clear D. CDR3 length: 16 amino acids. V was shortened by 8 bases and J by 4 bases, with 23 bases between the two germline ends. The germline gives CDR1 SGHAT, CDR2 FQNNGV.

The chain uses TRBV5-1 and TRBJ2-7; 7 bases are a match to TRBD1. This CDR3 spans 14 amino acids. V trimming: 0 bases; J trimming: 4 bases; junction bases outside the gene matches: 4. CDR1 is SGHRS, CDR2 YFSETQ, per germline. The CDR3 DNA sequence: TGCGCCAGCAGCTTGGCCGGCAGGGGGTACGAGCAGTACTTC. This encodes CASSLAGRGYEQYF.

The rearrangement joins TRBV5-1 to TRBJ2-1; a possible D gene is TRBD2 (6 bases). Germline assignment: CDR1 SGHRS and CDR2 YFSETQ. V was cut by 4 bases and J by 7 bases, with 9 bases left in between. The CDR3 covers 12 residues. This CDR3 is CASSAGLNEQFF. The CDR3 DNA sequence: TGCGCCAGCAGCGCGGGGCTAAATGAGCAGTTCTTC.

This chain links TRBV30 with TRBJ2-5, with D hard to call. Per the germline V gene, CDR1 is GTSNPN and CDR2 is SVGIG (reference sequence). Between the trimmed V and J ends, which lost 3 bases and 2 bases, there was a span of 4 bases. This CDR3 contains 11 residues. CDR3 bases: TGTGCCTGGAGGAGTCAAGAGACCCAGTACTTC. This sequence encodes CAWRSQETQYF.

The chain has TRBV27 and TRBJ1-6; D unresolved. CDR1 and CDR2 (germline): MNHEY, SMNVEV (reference sequence). V gave up 0 bases and J gave up 8 bases, with 5 bases separating them. There are 13 residues in the CDR3. CDR3 nucleotide sequence: TGTGCCAGCAGTTTATCACAGTATTCACCCCTCCACTTT. This encodes CASSLSQYSPLHF.

The rearrangement joins TRBV5-1 to TRBJ2-6, with 8 bases fitting TRBD1. CDR1 SGHRS and CDR2 YFSETQ come from the germline V gene. This CDR3 comprises 18 residues. V shed 4 bases, J shed 0 bases, and the junction held 9 bases outside the gene matches. DNA for the CDR3: TGCGCCAGCAGCCATCCGGGACAGGTTCACTCTGGGGCCAACGTCCTGACTTTC. Protein: CASSHPGQVHSGANVLTF. The whole variable domain, filled in from reference TRBV5-1 and TRBJ2-6, reads KAGVTQTPRYLIKTRGQQVTLSCSPISGHRSVSWYQQTPGQGLQFLFEYFSETQRNKGNFPGRFSGRQFSNSRSEMNVSTLELGDSALYLCASSHPGQVHSGANVLTFGAGSRLTVL.

The V gene is TRBV7-6, the J gene TRBJ1-6, with 10 nucleotides matching TRBD1. The CDR3 extends over 17 amino acids. V lost 5 bases, J lost 6 bases, and 10 bases stayed unmatched. CDR1 and CDR2 (germline): SGHVS, FNYEAQ. Here the CDR3 DNA reads TGTGCCAGCAGCGGACAGACAGGGGGCGGAGGTAATTCACCCCTCCACTTT. Amino acid sequence: CASSGQTGGGGNSPLHF.

The genes are TRBV7-6 and TRBJ1-5; 7 bases align to TRBD1. The CDR3 is 13 residues long. The junction had 3 bases not matched to a gene; V was cut back by 4 bases and J by 6 bases. From germline, CDR1 is SGHVS and CDR2 FNYEAQ. The CDR3 nucleotides read TGTGCCAGCAGCTGGGACAGTGGTCAGCCCCAGCATTTT. As protein: CASSWDSGQPQHF.

This chain uses TRBV30 with TRBJ1-2; D gene ambiguous. The CDR3 consists of 14 residues. Germline lookup yields CDR1 GTSNPN and CDR2 SVGIG (reference sequence). V was pared by 3 bases and J by 7 bases, with 18 bases between. The CDR3 here is CAWSQTRGSSGYTF. In DNA, the CDR3 is TGTGCCTGGAGCCAGACGCGGGGATCCTCTGGCTACACCTTC.

The chain recombines TRBV7-8 with TRBJ2-7, with D perhaps matching TRBD2 (5 bases). This CDR3 spans 13 amino acids. Germline CDR1 and CDR2: SGHVS and FQNEAQ. V lost 5 bases, J lost 2 bases, and 10 bases lay in between. This chain's CDR3 is CASSVGAAYEQYF. CDR3 nucleotides: TGTGCCAGCAGCGTAGGAGCGGCCTACGAGCAGTACTTC.

The rearrangement joins TRBV7-2 to TRBJ1-3, with D perhaps TRBD1 (6 bases). In germline, CDR1 is SGHTA, CDR2 FQGNSA. V lost 5 bases and J 0 bases, leaving 11 bases between the germline ends. The CDR3 runs to 15 residues. The CDR3 sequence: CASSPRTASGNTIYF. CDR3 nucleotide sequence: TGTGCCAGCAGCCCCCGGACAGCCTCTGGAAACACCATATATTTT. The full variable domain, with the rest looked up from reference TRBV7-2 and TRBJ1-3, is GAGVSQSPSNKVTEKGKDVELRCDPISGHTALYWYRQSLGQGLEFLIYFQGNSAPDKSGLPSDRFSAERTGGSVSTLTIQRTQQEDSAVYLCASSPRTASGNTIYFGEGSWLTVV.

The rearrangement links TRBV5-5 to TRBJ1-1; 7 nucleotides match TRBD1. Trimming removed 1 base from V and 5 bases from J; junction bases left unmatched: 5. CDR3 length equals 14 residues. Germline loops: CDR1 SGHKS, CDR2 YYEKEE (reference sequence). As DNA, the CDR3 is TGTGCCAGCAGCTTGCGGGACAGTCTAACTGAAGCTTTCTTT. As protein: CASSLRDSLTEAFF.

The rearrangement joins TRBV5-1 to TRBJ1-1; D remains unclear. CDR1 and CDR2 from the germline V gene are SGHRS and YFSETQ. The CDR3 is 15 residues long. With 0 bases removed from V and 1 base from J, the gap between germline ends came to 10 bases. CDR3 region: CASSLGGRWNTEAFF. CDR3 in DNA: TGCGCCAGCAGCTTGGGAGGCAGGTGGAACACTGAAGCTTTCTTT.

The rearrangement joins TRBV2 to TRBJ2-1, with D possibly called TRBD1 or TRBD2 (6 bases each). Germline CDR1 is SNHLY and CDR2 is FYNNEI. CDR3 length equals 15 residues. The V end was cut by 7 bases, the J end by 7 bases, with 20 bases between. The CDR3 loop is CASMEVRGANNEQFF. For the CDR3, the DNA is TGTGCCAGCATGGAGGTGAGGGGGGCGAATAATGAGCAGTTCTTC.

This CDR3 is CASSLGEGDSPLHF. The CDR3 DNA follows: TGCGCCAGCAGCTTGGGGGAGGGGGACTCACCCCTCCACTTT. This chain uses TRBV5-1 with TRBJ1-6, with a possible D match to TRBD1 (6 bases). Trimming removed 0 bases at V and 10 bases at J, with 11 bases between. In germline, CDR1 is SGHRS, CDR2 YFSETQ. This CDR3 is 14 amino acids long.

This chain uses TRBV27 with TRBJ2-7; a weak D match, TRBD1 (5 bases). Trimming took 5 bases from V and 5 from J, leaving 19 bases between them. This CDR3 region has 15 residues. The germline V gene encodes CDR1 MNHEY and CDR2 SMNVEV (reference sequence). The CDR3 bases are TGTGCCAGCAGTCCCCAATCGTGGACAATTGACGAGCAGTACTTC. Its protein is CASSPQSWTIDEQYF.

V is TRBV19 and J is TRBJ1-4; D gene ambiguous. The germline V gene has CDR1 LNHDA and CDR2 SQIVND (reference sequence). The length of the CDR3 is 16 residues. The ends were cut back, 0 bases at V and 8 bases at J, with 16 bases in the middle. CDR3 in amino acids: CASSIDLESTLEKLFF. The CDR3 DNA reads TGTGCCAGTAGTATAGATCTTGAGTCGACCCTAGAAAAACTGTTTTTT.

The chain employs TRBV6-5 and TRBJ1-1; unclear D gene. The length of the CDR3 is 14 residues. CDR1 MNHEY and CDR2 SVGAGI come from the germline V gene. With 0 bases removed from V and 2 bases from J, the gap between germline ends came to 7 bases. As DNA, the CDR3 is TGTGCCAGCAGTTACTCGGAGGGCAACACTGAAGCTTTCTTT. It specifies CASSYSEGNTEAFF.

DNA of the CDR3: TGTGCCAGCAAGATGGACCCCTACGAGCAGTACTTC. Translation gives CASKMDPYEQYF. This chain links TRBV2 with TRBJ2-7; D unresolved. V was clipped by 7 bases and J by 2 bases, with 9 bases between them. The CDR3 is 12 amino acids. The germline V gene encodes CDR1 SNHLY and CDR2 FYNNEI.

This chain uses TRBV19 with TRBJ2-1; TRBD1 aligns across 9 bases. After removal of 1 base from V and 0 bases from J, the junction contained 4 bases not matched to a gene. Germline-derived CDR1 and CDR2 are LNHDA and SQIVND (reference sequence). This CDR3 has 17 amino acids. CDR3 sequence reads: CASSIGTGGSSYNEQFF. CDR3 in DNA: TGTGCCAGTAGTATAGGTACAGGGGGCTCCTCCTACAATGAGCAGTTCTTC.

This clone was found once. The chain uses TRBV30 and TRBJ1-1, with D possibly being TRBD1 (5 bases). The germline gives CDR1 GTSNPN, CDR2 SVGIG (reference sequence). This CDR3 is 11 amino acids long. The ends were cut back, 2 bases at V and 4 bases at J, with 5 bases in the middle. The CDR3 spells CAWSRGTEAFF. CDR3 in DNA: TGTGCCTGGAGTAGGGGCACTGAAGCTTTCTTT.

The V and J genes are TRBV15 and TRBJ2-6; D uncertain. The CDR3 totals 17 residues. The V end lost 5 bases, the J end lost 0 bases, and 14 bases lay between the germline ends. CDR1 is LNHNV, CDR2 YYDKDF, per germline (reference sequence). The CDR3, as DNA: TGTGCCACCAGCCGCGCGAGACCACCCTCTGGGGCCAACGTCCTGACTTTC. Protein: CATSRARPPSGANVLTF.

This rearrangement joins TRBV11-2 to TRBJ2-6; D is possibly TRBD1 (6 bases). The V and J ends lost 5 bases and 0 bases respectively, with 20 bases between them. The CDR3 sequence is 19 residues long. CDR1 is SGHAT, CDR2 FQNNGV, per germline. CDR3 protein: CASSTRLRGLLSGANVLTF. The CDR3 DNA sequence: TGTGCCAGCAGCACCCGTCTCAGGGGCCTGCTCTCTGGGGCCAACGTCCTGACTTTC.

There are a few counts of this clone. The chain recombines TRBV11-2 with TRBJ1-1; possible D gene TRBD1, 6 bases. In germline, CDR1 is SGHAT, CDR2 FQNNGV. V shed 2 bases and J shed 7 bases, with 11 bases lying between them. This CDR3 has 13 residues. CDR3 DNA: TGTGCCAGCAGCTTACGGGACATCGATGAAGCTTTCTTT. This gives the protein CASSLRDIDEAFF.

V and J are TRBV5-1 and TRBJ2-7; TRBD1 might be the D (5 bases). Deletions cut 0 bases from V and 4 bases from J, with 5 bases between. In germline, CDR1 is SGHRS, CDR2 YFSETQ. The length of the CDR3 is 12 residues. CDR3: CASSLEGYEQYF. In nucleotides, the CDR3 is TGCGCCAGCAGCTTGGAGGGGTACGAGCAGTACTTC.